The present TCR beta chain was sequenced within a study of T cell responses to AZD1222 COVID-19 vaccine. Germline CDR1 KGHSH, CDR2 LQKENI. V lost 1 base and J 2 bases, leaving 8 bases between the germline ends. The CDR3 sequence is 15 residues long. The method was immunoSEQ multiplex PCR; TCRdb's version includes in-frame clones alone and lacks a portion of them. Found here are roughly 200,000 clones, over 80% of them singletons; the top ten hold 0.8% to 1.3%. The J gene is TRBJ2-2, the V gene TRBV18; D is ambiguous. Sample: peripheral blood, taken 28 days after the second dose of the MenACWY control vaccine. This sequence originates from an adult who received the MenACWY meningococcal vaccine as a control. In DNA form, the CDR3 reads TGTGCCAGCTCACCACGGACCATAAACACCGGGGAGCTGTTTTTT. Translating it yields CASSPRTINTGELFF.